This section outlines one TCR beta chain sequence together with its context. The antigen remains unidentified. These data belong to a study of vaccination effects on CD4 cells after COVID-19. Sequenced by immunoSEQ multiplex PCR; TCRdb stores in-frame clones only, minus some. The sample has tens of thousands of clones; 65% to 80% are singletons. Peptide-pool stimulation followed by sequencing identified expanded antigen-specific CD4+ clonotypes in the ViraFEST assay. Culturing for approximately 10 days preceded CD4+ T cell isolation. Vaccine recipients had no previous SARS-CoV-2 infection; their nucleocapsid antibodies were negative. Wells each received two million PBMC, cultured with around 9.6 IU/ml IL-2 and around 9.8 ug/ml peptides. Both day 3 and day 7 saw half the medium replaced with IL-2 medium. V dropped 5 bases and J dropped 3 bases, with 16 bases sitting between them. The CDR3 loop spans 16 amino acids. From germline, CDR1 is SGHTA and CDR2 FQGNSA.

Study-wide findings and caveats: Marked contraction was observed in infection-induced and vaccine-induced clones late after vaccination. There was only 1 of 255 vaccine-induced clones in healthy vaccinees that cross-reacted with common cold coronaviruses.

The sequences come from CD4+ T cells from PBMCs cultured with HCoV-NL63 spike peptides, collected before COVID-19 vaccination. J is TRBJ1-4 and V is TRBV7-2, with D perhaps TRBD1 (5 bases). The TCR comes from a human donor who received a COVID-19 vaccine. The CDR3 coding sequence is TGTGCCAGCAGCCCGTGGGGAGCAGGGCCTAATGAAAAACTGTTTTTT. It specifies CASSPWGAGPNEKLFF. Filled out from reference TRBV7-2 and TRBJ1-4, the complete variable domain reads GAGVSQSPSNKVTEKGKDVELRCDPISGHTALYWYRQSLGQGLEFLIYFQGNSAPDKSGLPSDRFSAERTGGSVSTLTIQRTQQEDSAVYLCASSPWGAGPNEKLFFGSGTQLSVL.